A selection of T cell receptor beta chains follows, all from one sample in a study of T cells in Graves' hyperthyroidism and ophthalmopathy. A single record per CDR3 protein comes from TCRdb applying MiXCR to the multiplex PCR reads. The sample lists about 400,000 distinct CDR3 sequences, under 15% occurring once. The sequenced sample consisted of blood. All receptors derive from a woman aged 25 to 39 with Graves' hyperthyroidism. Each CDR3 is given with its conserved first and last residue. Each record gives: V gene, clone size, D gene, J gene, CDR3 DNA, CDR3 protein. The D gene is left open where the match is weak. Size values are once, few and many counts, or a class for expanded clones, and some rows have none.

TRBV6-1	few	-	TRBJ2-5	TGTGCCAGCAGACCCACGGGCTCGGGAAAAGAGACCCAGTACTTC	CASRPTGSGKETQYF
TRBV28	many	TRBD2	TRBJ2-1	TGTGCCAGCAGTTATCCGGGTGCGGGGACTAGCGGGAGGAACGATCACTCCTACAATGAGCAGTTCTTC	CASSYPGAGTSGRNDHSYNEQFF
TRBV5-5	once	TRBD2	TRBJ2-7	TGTGCCAGCAGCGGGGGACTAGCGGGGATCTCCTACGAGCAGTACTTC	CASSGGLAGISYEQYF
TRBV27	-	TRBD2	TRBJ2-7	TGTGCCAGAACTAGCGGGAGGACCTACGAGCAGTACTTC	CARTSGRTYEQYF
TRBV3-1	many	-	TRBJ1-1	TGTGCCAGCAGCCAAGTAGAGGGGAACACTGAAGCTTTCTTT	CASSQVEGNTEAFF
TRBV6-1	many	TRBD1	TRBJ2-7	TGTGCCAGCAGTCGACAGGGGAGGTACGAGCAGTACTTC	CASSRQGRYEQYF
TRBV4-1	few	-	TRBJ1-5	TGCGCCAGCAGCCAACGTGACGAAGGGCTTCAGCCCCAGCATTTT	CASSQRDEGLQPQHF
TRBV18	many	TRBD1	TRBJ1-6	TGTGCCAGCTCACCGGGACAGGGCCCTAATTCACCCCTCCACTTT	CASSPGQGPNSPLHF
TRBV2	many	TRBD2	TRBJ2-1	TGTGCCAGCAGTTGGGGGACTAGCGGGACGCCGGTAATGGATGAGCAGTTCTTC	CASSWGTSGTPVMDEQFF
TRBV6-1	-	-	TRBJ1-2	TGTGCCAGCAGCGCCACCAGGGACCGCTACACCTTC	CASSATRDRYTF
TRBV20-1	-	-	TRBJ1-5	TGCAGTGCTAGGTCGACACTAAGGGGCAATCAGCCCCAGCATTTT	CSARSTLRGNQPQHF
TRBV12-3/TRBV12-4	few	-	TRBJ2-3	TGTGCCAGCAGTTTTACAGATGCGCAGTATTTT	CASSFTDAQYF
TRBV5-4	few	-	TRBJ1-4	TGTGCCAGCAGCTCAAGAGGGAATGAAAAACTGTTTTTT	CASSSRGNEKLFF
TRBV6-1	many	TRBD1	TRBJ2-7	TGTGCCAGCAGTGAAGCGATTGGGACAGGGGGCGTAAGAAAGTACGAGCAGTACTTC	CASSEAIGTGGVRKYEQYF
TRBV3-1	-	-	TRBJ1-2	TGTGCCAGCAGCCAAGATTTTGGGGGTCGGAATGGCTACACCTTC	CASSQDFGGRNGYTF
TRBV6-1	-	-	TRBJ1-1	TGTGCCAGCCGTTCGAACACTGAAGCTTTCTTT	CASRSNTEAFF
TRBV11-2	-	TRBD1	TRBJ1-5	TGTGCCAGCAGATCGACAGGGGAGAGCAATCAGCCCCAGCATTTT	CASRSTGESNQPQHF
TRBV4-1	few	TRBD1	TRBJ2-5	TGCGCCAGCAGCCAAGTGGGCCACAGGGGCCAAGAGACCCAGTACTTC	CASSQVGHRGQETQYF
TRBV20-1	many	TRBD2	TRBJ2-7	TGCAGTGCCATCGGGACTAGCGACTTCTGGCTTAACAGGGGGGAGCAGTACTTC	CSAIGTSDFWLNRGEQYF
TRBV2	-	TRBD2	TRBJ2-3	TGTGCCAGCAGTGAAGATCTAGCGGGAGCTGGAGATACGCAGTATTTT	CASSEDLAGAGDTQYF
TRBV19	-	TRBD2	TRBJ2-5	TGTGACAGTAGACGACGGGGAGGGGAGGAGACCCAGTACTTC	CDSRRRGGEETQYF
TRBV20-1	-	-	TRBJ2-7	TGCAGTGCTAGAGTTGCGGGACCCTCTGAGCAGTACTTC	CSARVAGPSEQYF
TRBV5-1	-	-	TRBJ2-7	TGCGCCAGCAGCTTGGGGGTTTCTGGAGGCGACGAGCAGTACTTC	CASSLGVSGGDEQYF
TRBV5-8	-	-	TRBJ2-5	TGTGCCAGCAGCTTGGCCGTAAGGGGGGAAGAGACCCAGTACTTC	CASSLAVRGEETQYF
TRBV7-9	-	-	TRBJ2-7	TGTGCCAGCGGAGGGACAGCGTCCTACGAGCAGTACTTC	CASGGTASYEQYF
TRBV11-2	many	-	TRBJ2-7	TGTGCCAGCAGCCTAAGCTCGACAGTGCCCTACGAGCAGTACTTC	CASSLSSTVPYEQYF
TRBV20-1	many	TRBD1	TRBJ1-1	TGCAGTGCTAGACTTCCGGGACAGGAGACTGAAGCTTTCTTT	CSARLPGQETEAFF
TRBV6-8	many	TRBD2	TRBJ2-5	TGTGCCAGCAGTGAATTGACTAGCGGGGGAATCGAGACCCAGTACTTC	CASSELTSGGIETQYF
TRBV9	-	-	TRBJ2-7	TGTGCCAGCAGCGTAGCCCCAGGGAACACCTACGAGCAGTACTTC	CASSVAPGNTYEQYF
TRBV6-1	few	-	TRBJ2-7	TGTGCCAGCAGACGGGACACCAACTCCTACGAGCAGTACTTC	CASRRDTNSYEQYF
TRBV20-1	many	TRBD1	TRBJ2-2	TGCAGTGCTGGGACAGGGAAGTACACCGGGGAGCTGTTTTTT	CSAGTGKYTGELFF
TRBV7-8	many	TRBD1	TRBJ1-2	TGTGCCAGCAGCCCGACAACAGGGGGCATCTATGGCTACACCTTC	CASSPTTGGIYGYTF
TRBV30	many	-	TRBJ2-1	TGTGCCTGGAGAATCCCGAGCGGTCCGCCCTACAATGAGCAGTTCTTC	CAWRIPSGPPYNEQFF
TRBV9	few	TRBD1	TRBJ2-1	TGTGCCAGCAGCGTGGGGACAGATCACAATGAGCAGTTCTTC	CASSVGTDHNEQFF
TRBV11-2	once	TRBD1	TRBJ2-5	TGTGCCAGCAGCCAAACAGGGGGCGCACAAGAGACCCAGTACTTC	CASSQTGGAQETQYF
TRBV3-1	few	-	TRBJ1-2	TGTGCCAGCAGCCAAGATTCAGGGGCCAATGGCTACACCTTC	CASSQDSGANGYTF
TRBV4-1	-	-	TRBJ1-4	TGCGCCAGCAGCCAAGATCCCAGGGGCGCAACTAATGAAAAACTGTTTTTT	CASSQDPRGATNEKLFF
TRBV25-1	-	-	TRBJ2-1	TGTGCCAGCAGTGAACAAGGGGGGGAGCAGTTCTTC	CASSEQGGEQFF
TRBV6-4	few	-	TRBJ1-1	TGTGCCAGCAGTGCGGACAGCACCACCACAGGGGCTTTCTTT	CASSADSTTTGAFF
TRBV15	few	-	TRBJ2-1	TGTGCCACCAGCAGCGACTACAATGAGCAGTTCTTC	CATSSDYNEQFF
TRBV7-9	-	-	TRBJ2-5	TGTGCCAGCAGCCCAACGACAGAATTGGCCCAGTACTTC	CASSPTTELAQYF